These 2 T cell receptor beta chains share one sample of origin, sequenced in a study of cytomegalovirus exposure and HLA in healthy donors. 13 Jbeta primers and 60 Vbeta primers were used for the PCR. The protocol was immunoSEQ multiplex PCR, while the TCRdb copy is restricted to in-frame clones and leaves out a portion. Of roughly 92,000 clones in the sample, about 80% were seen once. Sequenced: PBMCs. The source is a man aged 50-60 years in good health and CMV-seropositive.

This chain joins TRBV5-1 and TRBJ2-1; 7 bases agree with TRBD1. The ends lost 4 bases at V and 6 bases at J; junction bases unmatched: 13. Germline CDR1 is SGHRS and CDR2 is YFSETQ. This CDR3 region has 16 residues. This chain's CDR3 is CASSPDPTGQFNEQFF. The CDR3 DNA reads as TGCGCCAGCAGCCCCGACCCGACAGGGCAGTTCAATGAGCAGTTCTTC.

V and J are TRBV19 and TRBJ1-1; D remains ambiguous. The V gene lost 5 bases and the J gene lost 5 bases, with 15 bases spanning the gap. CDR1 is LNHDA, CDR2 SQIVND, per germline (reference sequence). The CDR3 is 14 residues long. The CDR3: CASSEGFGSTEAFF. The CDR3 DNA reads TGTGCCAGTAGTGAGGGTTTTGGCTCAACTGAAGCTTTCTTT. Supplemented by reference TRBV19 and TRBJ1-1, the full variable domain reads DGGITQSPKYLFRKEGQNVTLSCEQNLNHDAMYWYRQDPGQGLRLIYYSQIVNDFQKGDIAEGYSVSREKKESFPLTVTSAQKNPTAFYLCASSEGFGSTEAFFGQGTRLTVV.